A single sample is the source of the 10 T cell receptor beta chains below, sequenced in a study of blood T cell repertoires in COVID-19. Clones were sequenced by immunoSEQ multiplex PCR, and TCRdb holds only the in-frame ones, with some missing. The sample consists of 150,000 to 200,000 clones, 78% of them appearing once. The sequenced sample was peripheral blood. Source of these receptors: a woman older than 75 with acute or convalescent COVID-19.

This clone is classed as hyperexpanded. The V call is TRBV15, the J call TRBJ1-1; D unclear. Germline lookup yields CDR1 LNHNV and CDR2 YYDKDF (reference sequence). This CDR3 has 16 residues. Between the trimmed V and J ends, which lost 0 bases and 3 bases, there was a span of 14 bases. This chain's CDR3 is CATSRDIGRVDTEAFF. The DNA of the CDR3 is TGTGCCACCAGCAGAGATATTGGGAGAGTGGACACTGAAGCTTTCTTT.

CDR3 protein: CASTPFRGRGGNTIYF. In DNA, the CDR3 is TGTGCCAGCACTCCCTTCAGGGGGCGCGGTGGAAACACCATATATTTT. This rearrangement joins TRBV28 to TRBJ1-3; 8 positions agree with TRBD1. V lost 7 bases, J lost 3 bases, and 11 bases stayed unmatched. The germline gives CDR1 MDHEN, CDR2 SYDVKM. The CDR3 loop spans 16 amino acids. The whole variable domain, remainder taken from reference TRBV28 and TRBJ1-3, is DVKVTQSSRYLVKRTGEKVFLECVQDMDHENMFWYRQDPGLGLRLIYFSYDVKMKEKGDIPEGYSVSREKKERFSLILESASTNQTSMYLCASTPFRGRGGNTIYFGEGSWLTVV.

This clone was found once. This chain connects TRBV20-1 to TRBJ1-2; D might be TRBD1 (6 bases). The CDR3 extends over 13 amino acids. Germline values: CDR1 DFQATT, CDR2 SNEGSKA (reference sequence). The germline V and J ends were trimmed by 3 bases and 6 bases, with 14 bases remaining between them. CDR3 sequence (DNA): TGCAGTGCTAGTCTACGGGGGGCGCATGGCTACACCTTC. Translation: CSASLRGAHGYTF.

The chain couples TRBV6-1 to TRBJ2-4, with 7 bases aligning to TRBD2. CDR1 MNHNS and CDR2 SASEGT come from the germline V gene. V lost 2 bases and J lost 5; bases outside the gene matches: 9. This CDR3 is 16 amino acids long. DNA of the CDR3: TGTGCCAGCAGTGAATTTCGGGCTAGCGGCCAAAACATTCAGTACTTC. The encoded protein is CASSEFRASGQNIQYF.

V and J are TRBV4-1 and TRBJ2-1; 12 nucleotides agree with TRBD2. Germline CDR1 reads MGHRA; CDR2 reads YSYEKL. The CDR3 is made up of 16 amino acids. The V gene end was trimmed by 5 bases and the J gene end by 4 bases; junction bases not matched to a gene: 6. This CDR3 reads CASSDGTSGWYNEQFF. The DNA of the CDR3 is TGCGCCAGCAGCGACGGGACTAGCGGGTGGTACAATGAGCAGTTCTTC.

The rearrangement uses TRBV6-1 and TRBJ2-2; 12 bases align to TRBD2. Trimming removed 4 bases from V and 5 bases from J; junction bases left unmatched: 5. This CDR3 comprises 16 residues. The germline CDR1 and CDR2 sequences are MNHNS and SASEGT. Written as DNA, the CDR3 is TGTGCCAGCAGTGTCCAACTAGCGGGAGGTACCGGGGAGCTGTTTTTT. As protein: CASSVQLAGGTGELFF.

The DNA for the CDR3 is TGTGCCAGCACCCCGGGGATTGCCTATGGCTACACCTTC. Amino acids: CASTPGIAYGYTF. The chain links TRBV6-5 to TRBJ1-2; no definite D call. Between the trimmed V and J ends, which lost 7 bases and 4 bases, there was a span of 13 bases. The CDR3 runs 13 residues. Germline V CDR1 and CDR2: MNHEY, SVGAGI.

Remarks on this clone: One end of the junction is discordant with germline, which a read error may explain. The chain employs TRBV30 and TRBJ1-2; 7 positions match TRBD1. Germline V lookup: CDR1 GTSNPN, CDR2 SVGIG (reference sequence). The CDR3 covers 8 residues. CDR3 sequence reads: CAWGDRFF. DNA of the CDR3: TGTGCCTGGGGGGACAGATTCTTC.

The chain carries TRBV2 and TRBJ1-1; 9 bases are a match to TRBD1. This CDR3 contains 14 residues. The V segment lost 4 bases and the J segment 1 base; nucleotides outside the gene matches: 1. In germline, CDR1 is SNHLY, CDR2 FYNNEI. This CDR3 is CASSVQGANTEAFF. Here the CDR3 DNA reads TGTGCCAGCAGTGTACAGGGGGCGAACACTGAAGCTTTCTTT.

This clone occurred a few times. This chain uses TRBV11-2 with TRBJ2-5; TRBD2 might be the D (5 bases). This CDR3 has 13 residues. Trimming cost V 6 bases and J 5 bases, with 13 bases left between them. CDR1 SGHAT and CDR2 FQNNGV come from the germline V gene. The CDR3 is CASRSLSGETQYF. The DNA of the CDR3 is TGTGCCAGCAGATCACTGTCGGGGGAGACCCAGTACTTC. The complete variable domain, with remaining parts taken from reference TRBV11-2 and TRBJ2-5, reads EAGVAQSPRYKIIEKRQSVAFWCNPISGHATLYWYQQILGQGPKLLIQFQNNGVVDDSQLPKDRFSAERLKGVDSTLKIQPAKLEDSAVYLCASRSLSGETQYFGPGTRLLVL.